The 32 T cell receptor beta chains below come from one sample, sequenced in a study of T cell clonotyping in hematopoietic cell transplantation. This table comes from immunoSEQ multiplex PCR, and its TCRdb copy is limited to in-frame clones, with some not included. The sample lists about 13,000 clones, approximately 80% occurring once. Regarding time point: recipient sample about 28 days before transplant, after cytoreduction. The input for sequencing was peripheral blood mononuclear cells, taken before stem cell transplant. The origin of the receptors is a man between 60 and 70 years old with acute myeloid leukemia. Some clones in this sample may be carry-over from other donors' samples.

The CDR3 region is CASSLDGGGANYGYTF. For the CDR3, the DNA is TGCGCCAGCAGCTTGGATGGCGGGGGAGCTAACTATGGCTACACCTTC. V usage is TRBV5-1 and J usage is TRBJ1-2; maybe TRBD1 (5 bases). Trimming left V 0 bases short and J 0 bases short, with 12 bases between. The CDR3 covers 16 residues. Germline lookup yields CDR1 SGHRS and CDR2 YFSETQ.

The V gene is TRBV7-6, the J gene TRBJ2-5; the D call may be TRBD1 or TRBD2 (6 bases each). Germline CDR1 and CDR2: SGHVS and FNYEAQ. The CDR3 runs 18 residues. The germline V and J ends were trimmed by 2 bases and 3 bases, with 22 bases remaining between them. CDR3 region: CASSLSREGGRPEETQYF. For the CDR3, the DNA is TGTGCCAGCAGCTTATCCCGGGAAGGGGGGCGTCCCGAAGAGACCCAGTACTTC.

This clone has more than one count but fewer than ten. The V and J genes are TRBV15 and TRBJ2-5; D possibly corresponds to TRBD2 (5 bases). The CDR3 runs to 14 residues. Germline V gene lookup returns CDR1 LNHNV and CDR2 YYDKDF (reference sequence). Trimming took off 0 bases at V and 5 bases at J, with 10 bases between the two ends. CDR3 coding DNA: TGTGCCACCAGCAGAGATCTAGCCACTGAGACCCAGTACTTC. Translating gives CATSRDLATETQYF.

V is TRBV30 and J is TRBJ1-3, with D possibly matching TRBD1 (5 bases). Germline CDR1 and CDR2: GTSNPN and SVGIG (reference sequence). The V and J ends lost 7 bases and 3 bases respectively, with 13 bases between them. The length of the CDR3 is 13 residues. As DNA, the CDR3 is TGTGCCTATTTTAGGGGTTTTGGAAACACCATATATTTT. Its protein product is CAYFRGFGNTIYF.

The chain has TRBV11-1 and TRBJ2-3; no clear D. V lost 4 bases, J lost 6 bases, and 8 bases lay in between. Looked up from germline, CDR1 is SGHAT and CDR2 is FQDESV (reference sequence). This CDR3 region has 12 residues. The CDR3 spells CASSSATDTQYF. The CDR3 bases are TGTGCCAGCAGCTCAGCGACCGATACGCAGTATTTT.

The V and J genes are TRBV29-1 and TRBJ2-6; perhaps D is TRBD1 or TRBD2 (5 bases each). CDR3 size: 16 residues. V shed 6 bases and J shed 0 bases, with 15 bases lying between them. Looked up from germline, CDR1 is SQVTM and CDR2 is ANQGSEA. The CDR3 coding sequence is TGCAGCGTCTTCCGGGACGTATACTCTGGGGCCAACGTCCTGACTTTC. Protein product: CSVFRDVYSGANVLTF.

This clone was counted between two and nine times. The chain combines TRBV11-1 with TRBJ1-2; the D gene is possibly TRBD1 (5 bases). The CDR3 runs 14 residues. Germline V gene lookup returns CDR1 SGHAT and CDR2 FQDESV (reference sequence). The V gene lost 5 bases and the J gene lost 4 bases, with 14 bases spanning the gap. Here the CDR3 reads CASSPPGRVYGYTF. In DNA, the CDR3 is TGTGCCAGCAGCCCCCCGGGGCGAGTCTATGGCTACACCTTC.

This clone was counted a few times. The genes are TRBV5-4 and TRBJ2-5; TRBD1 matches 8 bases. V dropped 4 bases and J dropped 2; count of bases not matched to a gene: 7. The CDR3 contains 15 residues. The germline V gene encodes CDR1 SGHNT and CDR2 YYREEE (reference sequence). CDR3 amino acids: CASSPGQGGQETQYF. In DNA form, the CDR3 reads TGTGCCAGCAGCCCAGGACAGGGCGGTCAAGAGACCCAGTACTTC.

The CDR3 spells CASSSPDRTNYGYTF. Written as DNA, the CDR3 is TGCGCCAGCAGCTCACCCGACAGGACAAACTATGGCTACACCTTC. This chain uses TRBV5-1 with TRBJ1-2, with D perhaps matching TRBD1 (6 bases). V lost 3 bases, J lost 2 bases, and 14 bases lay in between. Germline values: CDR1 SGHRS, CDR2 YFSETQ. CDR3 length equals 15 residues.

The chain joins TRBV5-5 to TRBJ1-2; D unresolved. CDR1 and CDR2 from the germline V gene are SGHKS and YYEKEE (reference sequence). This CDR3 is built from 14 residues. V was trimmed by 0 bases and J by 4 bases, leaving 10 bases between them. For the CDR3, the DNA is TGTGCCAGCAGCTTGGTTGTCGGAGGCTATGGCTACACCTTC. Protein sequence: CASSLVVGGYGYTF.

The V and J genes are TRBV28 and TRBJ1-1, with a possible D match to TRBD1 (5 bases). This CDR3 is 16 amino acids long. In germline, CDR1 is MDHEN, CDR2 SYDVKM. Trimming took off 8 bases at V and 3 bases at J, with 22 bases between the two ends. CDR3 nucleotide sequence: TGTGCCAGCGGTCTGCTCGGGGGGGGATCGGACACTGAAGCTTTCTTT. This codes for CASGLLGGGSDTEAFF. Together with reference TRBV28 and TRBJ1-1, the CDR3 gives the full variable domain: DVKVTQSSRYLVKRTGEKVFLECVQDMDHENMFWYRQDPGLGLRLIYFSYDVKMKEKGDIPEGYSVSREKKERFSLILESASTNQTSMYLCASGLLGGGSDTEAFFGQGTRLTVV.

A single count supports this clone. This chain connects TRBV6-5 to TRBJ2-7; possible D gene TRBD1, 5 bases. This CDR3 has 13 amino acids. In germline, CDR1 is MNHEY, CDR2 SVGAGI. V lost 2 bases, J lost 5 bases, and 10 bases lay in between. DNA for the CDR3: TGTGCCAGCAGTTACGAAGGGGTTGACGAGCAGTACTTC. As protein: CASSYEGVDEQYF.

The chain has TRBV2 and TRBJ1-1; D remains unclear. The CDR3 runs 13 residues. Trimming removed 3 bases from V and 7 bases from J, with 12 bases in between. From germline, CDR1 is SNHLY and CDR2 FYNNEI. The CDR3 region has the DNA TGTGCCAGCAGTGACTCTGCACTGCGTGAAGCTTTCTTT. It codes for CASSDSALREAFF.

In this sample, this clone turned up a few times. This sequence joins TRBV10-3 and TRBJ1-2; no definite D call. Germline V gene sequence: CDR1 ENHRY, CDR2 SYGVKD. The CDR3 extends over 11 amino acids. Trimming left V 11 bases short and J 6 bases short, with 13 bases between. The CDR3 loop is CAGLPFDGYTF. DNA for the CDR3: TGTGCCGGCCTTCCCTTCGATGGCTACACCTTC.

This chain connects TRBV5-1 to TRBJ1-5; D remains ambiguous. V was shortened by 0 bases and J by 7 bases, with 14 bases between the two germline ends. The CDR3 is 15 residues long. Germline V gene data show CDR1 as SGHRS and CDR2 as YFSETQ. The CDR3 protein is CASSLGNIETQPQHF. Written as DNA, the CDR3 is TGCGCCAGCAGCTTGGGAAATATAGAGACCCAGCCCCAGCATTTT.

This chain joins TRBV9 and TRBJ2-7; 10 bases line up with TRBD2. The CDR3 length is 15 residues. Germline CDR1 SGDLS, CDR2 YYNGEE. V was pared by 4 bases and J by 0 bases, with 4 bases of the junction left unmatched. The CDR3 DNA is TGTGCCAGCAGCACGGGACTAGCGAGCTCCTACGAGCAGTACTTC. Its translation: CASSTGLASSYEQYF.

The chain combines TRBV6-5 with TRBJ2-3; D gene ambiguous. V dropped 4 bases and J dropped 3 bases, with 5 bases sitting between them. CDR1 MNHEY and CDR2 SVGAGI come from the germline V gene. The CDR3 consists of 12 residues. The CDR3 DNA reads TGTGCCAGCAGTTCTTCTACAGATACGCAGTATTTT. This translates into CASSSSTDTQYF.

The V call is TRBV6-5, the J call TRBJ1-1; D unresolved. This CDR3 is 16 amino acids long. The V gene's germline CDR1 is MNHEY and CDR2 SVGAGI. Trimming took off 0 bases at V and 0 bases at J, with 11 bases between the two ends. CDR3 nucleotide sequence: TGTGCCAGCAGTTACTCGGCAAGATTCATGAACACTGAAGCTTTCTTT. Translated: CASSYSARFMNTEAFF.

The J gene is TRBJ2-1, the V gene TRBV11-3; 8 positions match TRBD2. Trimming cost V 9 bases and J 0 bases; bases outside gene matches: 4. Germline CDR1 is SGHNT and CDR2 is YENEEA. The CDR3 runs to 14 residues. CDR3 bases: TGTGCCAGTTCGGGGACTAGCTCCTACAATGAGCAGTTCTTC. It encodes CASSGTSSYNEQFF.

V usage is TRBV28 and J usage is TRBJ2-7; TRBD2 matches at 14 bases. The CDR3 loop spans 15 amino acids. With 5 bases clipped from V and 5 bases from J, the junction kept 5 bases outside the gene matches. Germline V CDR1 and CDR2: MDHEN, SYDVKM. The CDR3 protein is CASSPPGLAGDEQYF. CDR3 nucleotide sequence: TGTGCCAGCAGTCCGCCGGGACTAGCGGGAGACGAGCAGTACTTC.

This clone was seen a few times. The genes are TRBV5-1 and TRBJ2-2; no firm D call. The CDR3 totals 13 residues. The V end lost 4 bases, the J end lost 1 base, and 5 bases lay between the germline ends. Germline V lookup: CDR1 SGHRS, CDR2 YFSETQ. The CDR3 protein is CASSHKNTGELFF. The CDR3 coding sequence is TGCGCCAGCAGCCACAAGAACACCGGGGAGCTGTTTTTT.

The chain carries TRBV5-1 and TRBJ2-7; 8 nucleotides line up with TRBD1. The CDR3 length is 17 residues. The germline V gene encodes CDR1 SGHRS and CDR2 YFSETQ. V lost 2 bases to trimming and J lost 0 bases; unmatched junction nucleotides: 10. The CDR3: CASSFDTGGTLSYEQYF. Written as DNA, the CDR3 is TGCGCCAGCAGCTTCGACACAGGGGGAACTCTCTCCTACGAGCAGTACTTC.

The genes are TRBV6-4 and TRBJ1-6; 8 bases fit TRBD1. The CDR3 totals 14 residues. From germline, CDR1 is MRHNA and CDR2 SNTAGT. Unmatched junction bases numbered 4, after V lost 0 bases and J lost 12 bases. CDR3 DNA: TGTGCCAGCAGTGACTCCGCAGGGGGCGGACCCCTCCACTTT. Amino acid sequence: CASSDSAGGGPLHF.

This clone was found once. J is TRBJ1-2 and V is TRBV7-9; 10 nucleotides match TRBD1. This CDR3 region has 15 residues. Germline CDR1 reads SEHNR; CDR2 reads FQNEAQ (reference sequence). J lost 8 bases, V lost 0 bases, and 6 bases had no gene match. The DNA of the CDR3 is TGTGCCAGCAGCTTAGCCTGGGACAGGGGCGTAGGCTACACCTTC. It translates to CASSLAWDRGVGYTF.

The chain employs TRBV7-8 and TRBJ1-6, with 10 bases that match TRBD1. V trimming: 4 bases; J trimming: 9 bases; junction bases outside the gene matches: 3. Per the germline V gene, CDR1 is SGHVS and CDR2 is FQNEAQ. This CDR3 region has 14 residues. CDR3 sequence reads: CASSYGTGASPLHF. For the CDR3, the DNA is TGTGCCAGCAGCTACGGGACAGGGGCTTCACCCCTCCACTTT.

The chain carries TRBV19 and TRBJ2-1; 9 positions match TRBD1. This CDR3 contains 14 residues. Germline CDR1 LNHDA, CDR2 SQIVND (reference sequence). With V trimmed by 5 bases and J by 8 bases, 7 bases remained unmatched. CDR3 protein: CASSGGTGFDEQFF. The CDR3 DNA sequence: TGTGCCAGTAGTGGGGGGACAGGGTTTGATGAGCAGTTCTTC.

The chain links TRBV2 to TRBJ1-6; D may be TRBD1 (5 bases). This CDR3 spans 15 amino acids. In germline, CDR1 is SNHLY, CDR2 FYNNEI. V lost 2 bases to trimming and J lost 7 bases, with 12 bases between them. The CDR3 protein is CASSESGHWNSPLHF. The CDR3, as DNA: TGTGCCAGCAGTGAATCGGGGCATTGGAATTCACCCCTCCACTTT.

The chain employs TRBV10-3 and TRBJ1-3; no firm D call. Germline CDR1 is ENHRY and CDR2 is SYGVKD. V lost 0 bases, J lost 4 bases, and 4 bases lay in between. There are 13 residues in the CDR3. The CDR3 coding sequence is TGTGCCATCAGTGAGTCGGGCGGAAACACCATATATTTT. It is translated as CAISESGGNTIYF.

V and J are TRBV30 and TRBJ1-2; D remains unclear. Looked up from germline, CDR1 is GTSNPN and CDR2 is SVGIG (reference sequence). V was pared by 0 bases and J by 4 bases, with 9 bases between. This CDR3 comprises 13 residues. The DNA of the CDR3 is TGTGCCTGGAGTGTACGGGCAGCCTATGGCTACACCTTC. As protein: CAWSVRAAYGYTF.

The rearrangement joins TRBV5-5 to TRBJ2-3, with a weak D call TRBD2 (6 bases). This CDR3 region has 14 residues. In germline, CDR1 is SGHKS, CDR2 YYEKEE (reference sequence). Between the trimmed V and J ends, which lost 3 bases and 6 bases, there was a span of 14 bases. The CDR3 DNA reads as TGTGCCAGCAGCTCCCGGAGGGGCGGGGATACGCAGTATTTT. Translated: CASSSRRGGDTQYF.

This clone was recorded a few times. V usage is TRBV5-4 and J usage is TRBJ1-6; D gene uncertain. Deletions cut 0 bases from V and 12 bases from J, with 7 bases between. The CDR3 spans 12 residues. Germline V CDR1 and CDR2: SGHNT, YYREEE (reference sequence). CDR3 sequence (DNA): TGTGCCAGCAGCTTGGTCTCCCAACCCCTCCACTTT. Amino acids: CASSLVSQPLHF. The full variable domain, its missing parts supplied by reference TRBV5-4 and TRBJ1-6, is ETGVTQSPTHLIKTRGQQVTLRCSSQSGHNTVSWYQQALGQGPQFIFQYYREEENGRGNFPPRFSGLQFPNYSSELNVNALELDDSALYLCASSLVSQPLHFGNGTRLTVT.

The gene calls are TRBV5-1 and TRBJ1-1; 7 bases are shared with TRBD1. The germline V gene has CDR1 SGHRS and CDR2 YFSETQ. The CDR3 runs 15 residues. Germline trimming cut 4 bases from V and 4 bases from J; bases unmatched to any gene: 10. CDR3 DNA sequence: TGCGCCAGCAGCCGTACAGGGGAACGTGGCACTGAAGCTTTCTTT. Encoded protein: CASSRTGERGTEAFF.